The present T cell receptor (beta chain) was sequenced within a study of cytotoxic CD8 clonotypes in ibrutinib-treated CLL. About the research overall: Timing of response sample collection was a median approximately eleven months after treatment start, with a range of 6 to 36. Across samples, productive templates numbered some 250,000 and productive rearrangements reached 75,000 to 100,000 on average.

CDR3 length: 15 residues. V shed 4 bases and J shed 4 bases, with 17 bases lying between them. Germline CDR1 reads SGHAT; CDR2 reads FQDESV (reference sequence). Sequenced by immunoSEQ multiplex PCR; TCRdb stores in-frame clones only, minus some. The table shows tens of thousands of clones, with less than 70% occurring only once. The source material was PBMCs, sampled after 12 months of ibrutinib treatment. V and J are TRBV11-1 and TRBJ2-7; D possibly uses TRBD1 or TRBD2 (6 bases each). The sequence was collected from a human donor with chronic lymphocytic leukemia. The CDR3 spells CASSSVGGGVYEQYF. The CDR3 region has the DNA TGTGCCAGCAGCTCCGTCGGGGGCGGGGTTTACGAGCAGTACTTC. Looking up the rest from reference TRBV11-1 and TRBJ2-7 gives the full variable domain: EAEVAQSPRYKITEKSQAVAFWCDPISGHATLYWYRQILGQGPELLVQFQDESVVDDSQLPKDRFSAERLKGVDSTLKIQPAELGDSAMYLCASSSVGGGVYEQYFGPGTRLTVT.